What follows are 17 T cell receptor beta chains derived from one specimen sequenced in a study of siplizumab effects on memory and regulatory T cells. Profiling relied on immunoSEQ multiplex PCR, and the TCRdb table lists in-frame clones only, not all of them. The data contain 100,000 or so clones, roughly 91% of them singletons. The sample was CD4+ T cells sorted from blood. These receptors originate from a human donor in good health.

This chain joins TRBV2 and TRBJ1-1; a possible D gene is TRBD1 (6 bases). The CDR3 is 15 amino acids. V was clipped by 9 bases and J by 0 bases, with 17 bases between them. Germline assignment: CDR1 SNHLY and CDR2 FYNNEI. CDR3 coding DNA: TGTGCCAGTTTTCGGCCGGGACAAATGAACACTGAAGCTTTCTTT. This translates into CASFRPGQMNTEAFF.

The chain combines TRBV14 with TRBJ1-2, with D unresolved. Trimming cost V 0 bases and J 4 bases, with 12 bases left between them. Germline CDR1 SGHDN, CDR2 FVKESK. The CDR3 loop spans 15 amino acids. The CDR3 sequence: CASSQDTRPTYGYTF. CDR3 sequence (DNA): TGTGCCAGCAGCCAAGATACCAGGCCCACCTATGGCTACACCTTC.

The chain has TRBV11-2 and TRBJ2-7; 10 nucleotides align to TRBD1. The CDR3 spans 17 residues. Germline-derived CDR1 and CDR2 are SGHAT and FQNNGV. Unmatched junction bases numbered 13, after V lost 1 base and J lost 7 bases. This CDR3 reads CASSLGLRDRGRGEQYF. In nucleotides, the CDR3 is TGTGCCAGCAGCTTAGGTTTAAGAGACAGGGGGCGCGGGGAGCAGTACTTC.

This chain joins TRBV4-3 and TRBJ1-2; a possible D gene is TRBD1 (6 bases). The CDR3 has 14 residues. Trimming shortened V by 4 bases and J by 6 bases, and 15 bases separated the two germline ends. The germline gives CDR1 LGHNA, CDR2 YSLEER. CDR3 sequence reads: CASSREQGFDGYTF. The CDR3, as DNA: TGCGCCAGCAGCCGAGAACAGGGATTTGATGGCTACACCTTC.

In the case of this clone: The sample carries other DNA sequences with the same CDR3. The V call is TRBV18, the J call TRBJ1-1; D is ambiguous. The germline gives CDR1 KGHSH, CDR2 LQKENI. The CDR3 spans 13 residues. With 3 bases removed from V and 3 bases from J, the gap between germline ends came to 8 bases. The CDR3 bases are TGTGCCAGCTCACCTCTGGGTGACACTGAAGCTTTCTTT. This translates into CASSPLGDTEAFF.

This sequence joins TRBV19 and TRBJ1-2; tentatively, D is TRBD1 (6 bases). Germline V gives CDR1 LNHDA, CDR2 SQIVND (reference sequence). V lost 7 bases and J lost 8, with 20 bases in between. The CDR3 is 14 amino acids. CDR3 amino acids: CASTRGAPARGYTF. CDR3 in DNA: TGTGCCAGTACTAGGGGGGCACCGGCTAGGGGCTACACCTTC.

The J gene is TRBJ1-3, the V gene TRBV9, with D possibly being TRBD1 (5 bases). The CDR3 is 16 residues long. Germline V lookup: CDR1 SGDLS, CDR2 YYNGEE. V gave up 0 bases and J gave up 1 base, with 11 bases separating them. Here the CDR3 reads CASSVGTQASGNTIYF. The CDR3, as DNA: TGTGCCAGCAGCGTAGGAACACAGGCTTCTGGAAACACCATATATTTT.

This clone appeared once. The V call is TRBV9, the J call TRBJ2-2, with TRBD2 as a possible D gene (5 bases). Germline V gene data show CDR1 as SGDLS and CDR2 as YYNGEE. V lost 5 bases, J lost 6 bases, and 26 bases lay in between. CDR3 length: 18 residues. CDR3 amino acids: CASSKPDGSERRSGELFF. DNA for the CDR3: TGTGCCAGCAGTAAACCCGACGGTAGCGAACGGAGGTCCGGGGAGCTGTTTTTT.

The chain couples TRBV30 to TRBJ2-3; D gene uncertain. The CDR3 totals 11 residues. CDR1 is GTSNPN, CDR2 SVGIG, per germline (reference sequence). Trimming left V 2 bases short and J 5 bases short, with 5 bases between. CDR3 in DNA: TGTGCCTGGAGTATAAAAGATACGCAGTATTTT. Residues: CAWSIKDTQYF.

This chain connects TRBV11-2 to TRBJ1-2; D is unclear. This CDR3 spans 13 amino acids. Germline lookup yields CDR1 SGHAT and CDR2 FQNNGV. The V end lost 5 bases, the J end lost 4 bases, and 11 bases lay between the germline ends. The CDR3 loop is CASSTSGPYGYTF. The CDR3 nucleotides are TGTGCCAGCAGCACCTCAGGCCCCTATGGCTACACCTTC.

CDR3: CASSAPGSYGYTF. CDR3 DNA: TGTGCCAGCAGTGCCCCGGGATCCTATGGCTACACCTTC. V gene TRBV2 combines with J gene TRBJ1-2; D is unresolved. The CDR3 contains 13 residues. The germline gives CDR1 SNHLY, CDR2 FYNNEI. The V end lost 4 bases, the J end lost 4 bases, and 10 bases lay between the germline ends.

The V and J genes are TRBV5-1 and TRBJ1-2; D may be TRBD1 (6 bases). V gave up 0 bases and J gave up 5 bases, with 14 bases separating them. This CDR3 spans 15 amino acids. CDR1 is SGHRS, CDR2 YFSETQ, per germline. The DNA of the CDR3 is TGCGCCAGCAGCTTGGAGAGGGGGAAGTCGTATGGCTACACCTTC. This codes for CASSLERGKSYGYTF.

V usage is TRBV6-5 and J usage is TRBJ2-7, with 8 bases aligning to TRBD1. Germline V gives CDR1 MNHEY, CDR2 SVGAGI. The CDR3 totals 15 residues. The V gene end was trimmed by 5 bases and the J gene end by 0 bases; junction bases not matched to a gene: 6. CDR3 region: CASSPGTGASYEQYF. For the CDR3, the DNA is TGTGCCAGCAGTCCCGGGACAGGAGCCTCCTACGAGCAGTACTTC.

The gene calls are TRBV7-9 and TRBJ2-1; 10 bases are shared with TRBD1. The V gene end was trimmed by 3 bases and the J gene end by 6 bases; junction bases not matched to a gene: 2. Germline CDR1 SEHNR, CDR2 FQNEAQ (reference sequence). This CDR3 spans 14 amino acids. The CDR3 coding sequence is TGTGCCAGCAGCTTGGACAGGGGGGGCAATGAGCAGTTCTTC. Amino acid sequence: CASSLDRGGNEQFF.

The V gene is TRBV19, the J gene TRBJ2-1; 7 nucleotides match TRBD1. This CDR3 is built from 14 residues. V was pared by 4 bases and J by 10 bases, with 10 bases of the junction left unmatched. Germline V gene lookup returns CDR1 LNHDA and CDR2 SQIVND (reference sequence). The CDR3 DNA follows: TGTGCCAGTAGTACTTTCTCTGGGACAGTAGAGCAGTTCTTC. Its translation: CASSTFSGTVEQFF.

The CDR3 region is CASSSPRGNYEQYF. CDR3 DNA sequence: TGTGCCAGCAGCTCCCCGCGGGGGAACTACGAGCAGTACTTC. The chain links TRBV13 to TRBJ2-7, with 7 bases lining up with TRBD2. The germline gives CDR1 PRHDT, CDR2 FYEKMQ (reference sequence). Trimming removed 4 bases from V and 3 bases from J; junction bases left unmatched: 6. The CDR3 loop spans 14 amino acids.

The chain has TRBV2 and TRBJ2-7, with 12 bases matching TRBD2. This CDR3 has 15 residues. V shed 7 bases, J shed 3 bases, and the junction held 7 bases outside the gene matches. Germline CDR1 reads SNHLY; CDR2 reads FYNNEI. CDR3 loop: CASKKLAGGNYEQYF. The CDR3 region has the DNA TGTGCCAGCAAGAAACTAGCGGGGGGAAACTACGAGCAGTACTTC.